The present T cell receptor (beta chain) was sequenced within a study of regulatory and conventional T cells in RAG deficiency. Profiling relied on immunoSEQ multiplex PCR, and the TCRdb table lists in-frame clones only, not all of them. The profile shows tens of thousands of clones, approximately 95% of them singletons. As regards this clone: As yet, its antigen is unknown.

V gave up 5 bases and J gave up 17 bases, with 19 bases separating them. CDR3 size: 13 residues. Per germline, CDR1 SGHTA and CDR2 FQGNSA. Conventional CD4+ T cells were sorted from blood as CD25-low CD127-high cells. Findings of the study overall: Treg unique TCR beta sequences were about 100-fold fewer in Omenn syndrome and CID/AS patients than controls. Patient subsets had shorter CDR3s; Omenn Treg-Tconv overlap exceeded 85%. Shannon entropy fell and Simpson indices rose in RAG-deficient patients.

The sample was also linked to a second study, of regulatory T cells. That work contributes: Amplification used 52 TRBV primers and 13 TRBJ primers. Patient repertoires had restricted TRB V-J pairs and skewed V and J usage, most in Tregs.

The receptor comes from a human donor in good health. The material sequenced was CD25- CD4+ T cells sorted from blood. This chain uses TRBV7-2 with TRBJ1-6; TRBD1 is a possible D gene (6 bases). CDR3 sequence: CASSPFIRGPVHF. The CDR3 nucleotides read TGTGCCAGCAGCCCGTTCATCAGGGGCCCGGTCCACTTT.